Below, one TCR beta chain is given with its context. The antigen is unknown. This record belongs to a study of T cell responses to AZD1222 COVID-19 vaccine. Study-wide points: In a largely white British group with more females than males, clonal diversity was possibly underestimated.

Trimming removed 4 bases at V and 5 bases at J, with 17 bases between. There are 15 residues in the CDR3. In germline, CDR1 is SNHLY, CDR2 FYNNEI. Profiling relied on immunoSEQ multiplex PCR, and the TCRdb table lists in-frame clones only, not all of them. The repertoire consists of some 90,000 clones, with around 90% occurring once and the leading ten covering 15% to 20%. This sequence joins TRBV2 and TRBJ1-2; TRBD1 is a possible D gene (6 bases). The clonotype originates from an adult in good health. Sequences were derived from peripheral blood, sampled on day 0 of AZD1222 vaccination. The CDR3 coding sequence is TGTGCCAGCAGTGGGACAGCTGCCCCTGGGTATGGCTACACCTTC. This sequence encodes CASSGTAAPGYGYTF. Based on the CDR3 plus reference TRBV2 and TRBJ1-2, the full variable domain is EPEVTQTPSHQVTQMGQEVILRCVPISNHLYFYWYRQILGQKVEFLVSFYNNEISEKSEIFDDQFSVERPDGSNFTLKIRSTKLEDSAMYFCASSGTAAPGYGYTFGSGTRLTVV.